This entry describes one T cell receptor beta chain. Its antigen is as yet unknown. The data were taken from a study of CD8 T cells in Susac syndrome. Study summary: The Susac syndrome patients that were sequenced included over 5 with active disease and 8 or 9 in remission.

Whole-study results and caveats: By the study's own acknowledgment, its TCR sequencing and HLA analysis included relatively few individuals.

Bulk CD8+ and CD4+ cells came from magnetic negative isolation; CD8+ TEMRA by FACS. An amount of RNA that ranged from roughly 0.5 to 1 ug was reverse transcribed with random hexamers. Via MiXCR, TCRdb re-called the immunoSEQ multiplex PCR reads, giving one row per CDR3 protein. The sample contains about 140,000 distinct CDR3 sequences, around 95% of which appear only once. This TCR was sampled from a human donor with Susac syndrome. Sequenced sample: CD4+ T cells from PBMCs.

CDR3 nucleotides: TGTGCCAGCAGCGCCCAGGACTCGCACTACGAGCAGTACTTC. This codes for CASSAQDSHYEQYF. This chain links TRBV7-3 with TRBJ2-7; D possibly corresponds to TRBD2 (5 bases). Trimming stripped 5 bases from V and 3 bases from J, with 14 bases between. Germline lookup yields CDR1 SGHTA and CDR2 FQGTGA. The CDR3 extends over 14 amino acids.